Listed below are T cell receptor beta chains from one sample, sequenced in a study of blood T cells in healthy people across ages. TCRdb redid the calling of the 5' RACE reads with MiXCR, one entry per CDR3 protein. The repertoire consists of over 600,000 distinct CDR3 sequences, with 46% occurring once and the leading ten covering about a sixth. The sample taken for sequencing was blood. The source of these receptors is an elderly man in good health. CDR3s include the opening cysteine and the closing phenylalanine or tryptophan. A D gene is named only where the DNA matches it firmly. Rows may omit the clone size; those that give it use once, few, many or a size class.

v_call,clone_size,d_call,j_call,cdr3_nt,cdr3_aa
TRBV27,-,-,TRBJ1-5,TGTGCCAGCAGTTTAGGGTCGCCAACTAATCAGCCCCAGCATTTT,CASSLGSPTNQPQHF
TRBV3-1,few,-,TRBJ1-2,TGTGCCAGCAGCCAAGTAGAGGACAGCCAGGGCTACACCTTC,CASSQVEDSQGYTF
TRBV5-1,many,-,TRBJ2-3,TGCGCCAGCAGCCTACGGGACCGTGCAGATACGCAGTATTTT,CASSLRDRADTQYF
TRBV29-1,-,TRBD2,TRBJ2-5,TGCAGCGTTAATAGCGGGTATTCCCAAGAGACCCAGTACTTC,CSVNSGYSQETQYF
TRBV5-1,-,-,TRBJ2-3,TGCGCCAGCAGCTGGGTGAGGGAGGACTCCACAGATACGCAGTATTTT,CASSWVREDSTDTQYF
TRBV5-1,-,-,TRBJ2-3,TGCGCCAGCAGCTTTCAGATTTTAGACGGCACTGATACGCAGTATTTT,CASSFQILDGTDTQYF
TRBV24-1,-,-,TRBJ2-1,TGTGCCACCAGTGATGTTCTAGAGACAAATGAGCAGTTCTTC,CATSDVLETNEQFF
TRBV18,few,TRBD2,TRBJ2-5,TGTGCCAGCTCACCACTAGCGGGGGAGTCAGAGACCCAGTACTTC,CASSPLAGESETQYF
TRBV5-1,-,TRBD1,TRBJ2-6,TGCGCCAGCAGCTCTGGACAGGGGGCGCTTGGGGCCAACGTCCTGACTTTC,CASSSGQGALGANVLTF
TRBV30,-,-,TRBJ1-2,TGTGCCTGGAGTGCGACCGGCGGGGGCTACACCTTC,CAWSATGGGYTF
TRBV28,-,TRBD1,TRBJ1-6,TGTGCCAGCAGTTTACCGGGGTCAGGGGGGAATTCACCCCTCCACTTT,CASSLPGSGGNSPLHF
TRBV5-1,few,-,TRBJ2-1,TGCGCCAGCAGCGGGCATTCTAGCTCTAATGAGCAGTTCTTC,CASSGHSSSNEQFF
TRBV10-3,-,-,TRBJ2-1,TGTGCCATCAAGGGCCCTAGCACGGGTGATGAGCAGTTCTTC,CAIKGPSTGDEQFF
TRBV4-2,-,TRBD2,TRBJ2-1,TGTGCCAGCTGCGACGTGGCGGGAGTAGGGGAGACCCAGTTCTTC,CASCDVAGVGETQFF
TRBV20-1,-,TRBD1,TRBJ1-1,TGCAGTGCGGGGACAGGGGAAAGGTCTGAAGCTTTCTTT,CSAGTGERSEAFF
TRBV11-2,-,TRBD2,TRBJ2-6,TGTGCCAGCAGACGGACTAGCGGGAATGGGGCCAACGTCCTGACTTTC,CASRRTSGNGANVLTF
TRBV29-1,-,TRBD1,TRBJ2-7,TGCAGCGTTGAACCAGGGGGCTCGTACGAGCAGTACTTC,CSVEPGGSYEQYF
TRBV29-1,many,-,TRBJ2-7,TGCAGCGTTGAGGGCGCACAGTCACGCTACGAGCAGTACTTC,CSVEGAQSRYEQYF
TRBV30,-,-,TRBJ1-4,TGTGCCTGGACACGGGACGTCGAAAAACTGTTTTTT,CAWTRDVEKLFF
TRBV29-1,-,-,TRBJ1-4,TGCAGCGTTGCGGGGGTCGGCGAAAAACTGTTTTTT,CSVAGVGEKLFF
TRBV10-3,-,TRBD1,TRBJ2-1,TGTGCCATCAGCCCTGGGGACAGGGTCTTCAAGGAGCAGTTCTTC,CAISPGDRVFKEQFF
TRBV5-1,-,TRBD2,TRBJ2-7,TGCGCCAGCAGCTTGGCAACGGGAGGGGGATACAATGAGCAGTACTTC,CASSLATGGGYNEQYF
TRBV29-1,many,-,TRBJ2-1,TGCAGCGAGGGTTTCGGGCTAGGGGCTGGTGAGCAGTTCTTC,CSEGFGLGAGEQFF
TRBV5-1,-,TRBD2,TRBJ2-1,TGCGCCAGCAGACTCGCTAGCGGGGGCTCAAATGAGCAGTTCTTC,CASRLASGGSNEQFF
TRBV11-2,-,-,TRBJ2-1,TGTGCCAGCAGCGCAGAAGTGCACAATGAGCAGTTCTTC,CASSAEVHNEQFF
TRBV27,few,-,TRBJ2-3,TGTGCCAGCAGTTTATGGCCGGCAGCTATTAATACGCAGTATTTT,CASSLWPAAINTQYF
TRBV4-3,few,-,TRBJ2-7,TGCGCCAGCAGCCAAGAGGCTGGGAGCTCCTACGAGCAGTACTTC,CASSQEAGSSYEQYF